Here is one TCR delta chain with its context. What it binds is not known. The data belong to a study of Vδ1+ human thymocytes. Findings and caveats of the study: Thymic TRG and TRD repertoires appeared highly polyclonal. Many TRG clonotypes were shared between donors; TRD repertoires were essentially private.

Between the trimmed V and J ends, which lost 3 bases and 5 bases, there was a span of 28 bases. Germline lookup yields CDR1 TSWWSYY and CDR2 QGS. This CDR3 region has 19 residues. Sequences come from RNA converted to cDNA by reverse transcription. CDR3 amplicons came from multiplex PCR with pooled V-gene forward and constant-region reverse primers. TCRdb repeated clone calling on the multiplex PCR reads with CATT. The data show about 75,000 delta-chain clones, with roughly a third seen just once and about 0.24% held by the top ten. Thymocytes were sorted as CD3+ TCRVdelta1+ TCRVdelta2- after alphabeta T cell depletion.

The origin of this receptor is a boy less than two years old who had congenital heart surgery. The chain carries TRDV1 and TRDJ1, with D unresolved. The sample consisted of Vdelta1+ gamma-delta thymocytes from the thymus. Subset in this sample: FACS-sorted CD3+ TCRalphabeta- TCRVdelta1+ TCRVdelta2- thymocytes. DNA of the CDR3: TGTGCTCTTGGGGAGGTTTTCACCCCGAGGAACCCTAGTGCTGATAAACTCATCTTT. Residues: CALGEVFTPRNPSADKLIF.